These 24 T cell receptor beta chains share one sample of origin, sequenced in a study of blood T cell repertoires in COVID-19. The assay was immunoSEQ multiplex PCR, and TCRdb's table has in-frame clones only and misses some. The profile covers some 520,000 clones, with nearly 90% appearing a single time and 0.9% taken by the ten largest. The sequenced sample consisted of peripheral blood. The receptor source for this set is a man aged 18 to 30 with COVID-19, enrolled during active disease.

This clone was detected a few times. The rearrangement uses TRBV7-9 and TRBJ2-2; D uncertain. Per germline, CDR1 SEHNR and CDR2 FQNEAQ (reference sequence). The length of the CDR3 is 13 residues. V was pared by 3 bases and J by 3 bases, with 5 bases between. CDR3 sequence: CASSFRDTGELFF. The DNA for the CDR3 is TGTGCCAGCAGCTTCCGGGACACCGGGGAGCTGTTTTTT.

The chain joins TRBV18 to TRBJ2-3; tentatively, D is TRBD2 (7 bases). Germline lookup yields CDR1 KGHSH and CDR2 LQKENI. The CDR3 has 12 amino acids. The V and J ends lost 6 bases and 8 bases respectively, with 12 bases between them. The CDR3 is CASSHREGTQYF. The CDR3, as DNA: TGTGCCAGCTCCCACAGGGAGGGTACGCAGTATTTT.

This chain uses TRBV9 with TRBJ2-7, with 8 bases that match TRBD2. This CDR3 has 15 residues. J lost 2 bases, V lost 0 bases, and 4 bases had no gene match. Germline CDR1 and CDR2: SGDLS and YYNGEE. CDR3 protein: CASSVGRGVPYEQYF. The CDR3 DNA reads as TGTGCCAGCAGCGTAGGGCGGGGGGTGCCCTACGAGCAGTACTTC.

The CDR3 DNA reads TGTGCCACCAGCAGAGATCAGAGGGATACCATATATTTT. Protein sequence: CATSRDQRDTIYF. The chain has TRBV15 and TRBJ1-3, with unresolved D. The V end was cut by 0 bases, the J end by 10 bases, with 10 bases between. The CDR3 length is 13 residues. Germline V lookup: CDR1 LNHNV, CDR2 YYDKDF (reference sequence).

This chain joins TRBV9 and TRBJ1-5; D not certain. This CDR3 has 19 amino acids. The germline gives CDR1 SGDLS, CDR2 YYNGEE. V gave up 4 bases and J gave up 5 bases, with 28 bases separating them. The CDR3 loop is CASSIVGINRGGAHQPQHF. CDR3 in DNA: TGTGCCAGCAGCATTGTAGGAATTAACCGGGGTGGCGCGCATCAGCCCCAGCATTTT.

The CDR3 spells CASSRTGGMNTEAFF. The DNA for the CDR3 is TGTGCCAGCTCACGAACAGGGGGGATGAACACTGAAGCTTTCTTT. V and J are TRBV18 and TRBJ1-1; 8 nucleotides agree with TRBD1. Germline CDR1 and CDR2: KGHSH and LQKENI. This CDR3 has 15 amino acids. The J segment lost 0 bases and the V segment lost 4 bases, leaving 4 bases of the junction unmatched. The variable domain in full, completed from reference TRBV18 and TRBJ1-1, reads NAGVMQNPRHLVRRRGQEARLRCSPMKGHSHVYWYRQLPEEGLKFMVYLQKENIIDESGMPKERFSAEFPKEGPSILRIQQVVRGDSAAYFCASSRTGGMNTEAFFGQGTRLTVV.

The V gene is TRBV19, the J gene TRBJ2-7; 7 bases fit TRBD1. V was pared by 9 bases and J by 0 bases, with 8 bases of the junction left unmatched. CDR3 length: 14 amino acids. Germline CDR1 and CDR2: LNHDA and SQIVND (reference sequence). The CDR3 bases are TGTGCCAGCTCAGACAGGGCCAACTCCTACGAGCAGTACTTC. Translating gives CASSDRANSYEQYF.

This clone was seen just once. This chain links TRBV25-1 with TRBJ2-7, with TRBD1 matching over 7 bases. This CDR3 has 16 residues. CDR1 is MGHDK, CDR2 SYGVNS, per germline. V lost 8 bases, J lost 4 bases, and 17 bases stayed unmatched. CDR3 amino acids: CASAGGGGQSRYEQYF. The CDR3 DNA reads TGTGCCAGCGCTGGGGGTGGGGGACAGAGTCGATACGAGCAGTACTTC.

This chain connects TRBV6-5 to TRBJ1-2; the D is unclear. Trimming shortened V by 6 bases and J by 0 bases, and 14 bases separated the two germline ends. Germline CDR1 is MNHEY and CDR2 is SVGAGI. This CDR3 is 15 amino acids long. The CDR3 coding sequence is TGTGCCAGCAGAAAGGAGGTAGGGTCTAACTATGGCTACACCTTC. It translates to CASRKEVGSNYGYTF.

This sequence joins TRBV5-4 and TRBJ1-1; D might be TRBD1 (5 bases). The V gene lost 1 base and the J gene lost 7 bases, with 11 bases spanning the gap. The germline V gene has CDR1 SGHNT and CDR2 YYREEE (reference sequence). CDR3 size: 13 residues. The CDR3 sequence is CASSLYGGSEAFF. Here the CDR3 DNA reads TGTGCCAGCAGCTTGTACGGGGGGAGTGAAGCTTTCTTT.

The rearrangement links TRBV5-1 to TRBJ2-3, with D uncertain. The CDR3 contains 15 residues. V lost 0 bases and J lost 6, with 14 bases in between. Germline values: CDR1 SGHRS, CDR2 YFSETQ. Here the CDR3 DNA reads TGCGCCAGCAGCTTGGAACTCCACTACGAGGATACGCAGTATTTT. Translating gives CASSLELHYEDTQYF.

The chain recombines TRBV5-5 with TRBJ2-5, with 7 nucleotides matching TRBD2. Germline trimming cut 4 bases from V and 7 bases from J; bases unmatched to any gene: 10. CDR3 size: 14 residues. The V gene's germline CDR1 is SGHKS and CDR2 YYEKEE (reference sequence). The DNA of the CDR3 is TGTGCCAGCAGCCCGGGGACTCCGGGAGGGACCCAGTACTTC. It encodes CASSPGTPGGTQYF. Full variable domain (remainder filled in from reference TRBV5-5 and TRBJ2-5): DAGVTQSPTHLIKTRGQQVTLRCSPISGHKSVSWYQQVLGQGPQFIFQYYEKEERGRGNFPDRFSARQFPNYSSELNVNALLLGDSALYLCASSPGTPGGTQYFGPGTRLLVL.

Here the CDR3 DNA reads TGCGCCAGCAGCCGATCTTCACGGGAGCGGGGGTTCTACAATGAGCAGTTCTTC. Encoded protein: CASSRSSRERGFYNEQFF. This chain links TRBV5-1 with TRBJ2-1; 8 nucleotides match TRBD2. The junction had 15 bases not matched to a gene; V was cut back by 4 bases and J by 3 bases. Per the germline V gene, CDR1 is SGHRS and CDR2 is YFSETQ. The CDR3 totals 18 residues.

J is TRBJ2-1 and V is TRBV29-1; 12 bases agree with TRBD2. Germline V CDR1 and CDR2: SQVTM, ANQGSEA. The length of the CDR3 is 13 residues. The CDR3 loop reads CSSGGLAGREQFF. The CDR3, as DNA: TGCAGTTCTGGGGGACTAGCGGGTAGAGAGCAGTTCTTC.

This chain connects TRBV6-5 to TRBJ1-1, with D perhaps TRBD1 (6 bases). Trimming took off 6 bases at V and 3 bases at J, with 11 bases between the two ends. Germline V gene lookup returns CDR1 MNHEY and CDR2 SVGAGI. This CDR3 spans 13 amino acids. As DNA, the CDR3 is TGTGCCAGCAGGACAGGTTCGTACACTGAAGCTTTCTTT. This translates into CASRTGSYTEAFF.

This chain connects TRBV7-9 to TRBJ2-2, with 11 bases aligning to TRBD2. Germline V gene lookup returns CDR1 SEHNR and CDR2 FQNEAQ (reference sequence). V gave up 2 bases and J gave up 6 bases; unmatched junction bases: 5. This CDR3 has 16 amino acids. The CDR3 nucleotides read TGTGCCAGCAGCTTAACTAGCGGGAGAAGGTCCGGGGAGCTGTTTTTT. Its protein product is CASSLTSGRRSGELFF.

As DNA, the CDR3 is TGTGCCAGCAGCCACCAGACAGGGCTAAACACCGGGGAGCTGTTTTTT. Amino acid sequence: CASSHQTGLNTGELFF. The V and J genes are TRBV3-1 (or the pseudogene TRBV3-2) and TRBJ2-2, with 7 positions matching TRBD1. This CDR3 is built from 16 residues. Per germline, CDR1 LGHDT and CDR2 YNNKEL (reference sequence). Trimming cost V 3 bases and J 2 bases; bases outside gene matches: 6.

The chain uses TRBV2 and TRBJ2-3, with D perhaps TRBD2 (6 bases). Deletions cut 3 bases from V and 3 bases from J, with 7 bases between. The CDR3 runs 13 residues. Germline assignment: CDR1 SNHLY and CDR2 FYNNEI. The CDR3, as DNA: TGTGCCAGCAGTGACCGGGAGACAGATACGCAGTATTTT. Its protein is CASSDRETDTQYF. Based on the CDR3 plus reference TRBV2 and TRBJ2-3, the full variable domain is EPEVTQTPSHQVTQMGQEVILRCVPISNHLYFYWYRQILGQKVEFLVSFYNNEISEKSEIFDDQFSVERPDGSNFTLKIRSTKLEDSAMYFCASSDRETDTQYFGPGTRLTVL.

V is TRBV15 and J is TRBJ1-2, with a possible D match to TRBD1 (6 bases). V was shortened by 0 bases and J by 6 bases, with 14 bases between the two germline ends. Germline assignment: CDR1 LNHNV and CDR2 YYDKDF (reference sequence). The CDR3 is 15 amino acids. This CDR3 reads CATSREPGDLNGYTF. CDR3 in DNA: TGTGCCACCAGCAGAGAGCCAGGGGATTTAAATGGCTACACCTTC.

This chain joins TRBV11-2 and TRBJ2-5, with D possibly being TRBD2 (6 bases). V gave up 5 bases and J gave up 3 bases, with 10 bases separating them. Germline loops: CDR1 SGHAT, CDR2 FQNNGV. This CDR3 has 13 amino acids. The CDR3 sequence: CASSRDSKETQYF. CDR3 DNA: TGTGCCAGCAGCCGGGACTCCAAAGAGACCCAGTACTTC. The complete variable domain, with remaining parts taken from reference TRBV11-2 and TRBJ2-5, reads EAGVAQSPRYKIIEKRQSVAFWCNPISGHATLYWYQQILGQGPKLLIQFQNNGVVDDSQLPKDRFSAERLKGVDSTLKIQPAKLEDSAVYLCASSRDSKETQYFGPGTRLLVL.

The V and J genes are TRBV6-5 and TRBJ2-1, with D uncertain. This CDR3 has 13 residues. The germline gives CDR1 MNHEY, CDR2 SVGAGI. The V end was cut by 3 bases, the J end by 9 bases, with 12 bases between. CDR3 in amino acids: CASSYSVGTEQFF. CDR3 bases: TGTGCCAGCAGTTATTCCGTGGGCACTGAGCAGTTCTTC.

The chain employs TRBV6-5 and TRBJ1-4; D not resolved. This CDR3 spans 11 amino acids. The germline CDR1 and CDR2 sequences are MNHEY and SVGAGI. V was pared by 6 bases and J by 5 bases, with 4 bases between. CDR3 loop: CASRLNEKLFF. CDR3 bases: TGTGCCAGCAGGCTAAATGAAAAACTGTTTTTT.

The chain has TRBV18 and TRBJ1-1, with 7 positions matching TRBD1. The CDR3 totals 15 residues. V trimming: 3 bases; J trimming: 1 base; junction bases outside the gene matches: 5. Germline-derived CDR1 and CDR2 are KGHSH and LQKENI. The CDR3 spells CASSPNAGGNTEAFF. The CDR3 coding sequence is TGTGCCAGCTCACCTAACGCAGGGGGGAACACTGAAGCTTTCTTT.

The chain has TRBV20-1 and TRBJ2-5; TRBD2 matches 7 bases. In germline, CDR1 is DFQATT, CDR2 SNEGSKA (reference sequence). The V and J ends lost 3 bases and 2 bases, in that order; junction bases with no gene match: 9. CDR3 length: 15 residues. The CDR3 loop reads CSASVAGFTQETQYF. Written as DNA, the CDR3 is TGCAGTGCTAGTGTAGCGGGTTTCACTCAAGAGACCCAGTACTTC.